This T cell receptor beta chain was obtained from a study of T-cell memory formation after mild COVID-19. Points from the study as a whole: CD4+ clones that contracted lay mainly in CM and EM; CD8+ ones lay in EMRA. There was no confirmation that second-wave clones peaking on day 37 were SARS-CoV-2 specific.

CDR1 is SQVTM and CDR2 is ANQGSEA in the germline V gene. The CDR3 totals 12 residues. The V and J ends lost 4 bases and 2 bases, in that order; junction bases with no gene match: 0. Points on this clonotype: Its antigen is not identified.

TCRdb re-called the 5' RACE reads with MiXCR, one entry per CDR3 protein. This sample has about 130,000 distinct CDR3 sequences, with approximately 5.9% found just once. The chain couples TRBV29-1 to TRBJ2-5, with TRBD1 matching 8 bases. The source of this sequence is an adult woman who had mild COVID-19 (a few samples of this study predate the infection). Cell type and time point are not known. Material for sequencing was PBMCs or a T cell subset sorted from them (not recorded which). The CDR3 reads CSVGDRQETQYF. The CDR3 DNA reads TGCAGCGTTGGGGACAGGCAAGAGACCCAGTACTTC.